Reported below is one T cell receptor beta chain. Its matching antigen is unknown. CDR1 is DFQATT, CDR2 SNEGSKA, per germline (reference sequence). CDR3 size: 15 residues. Through a sample-barcoded 5' primer and a J-beta primer mix, a second PCR was run for roughly 7 to 11 cycles. Unique molecular identifiers of 12 random nucleotides labeled each cDNA. TCRdb analysed the 5' RACE reads with MiXCR anew, one entry per CDR3 protein. The table has some 730,000 distinct CDR3 sequences, approximately 22% seen once. The sample comes from a study of blood T cells in healthy people across ages. Findings of the study overall: Naive CD4+ cell counts and diversity both ran higher in long-lived than in aged donors.

Sequencing input: blood. The receptor was derived from an older man in good health. J is TRBJ2-1 and V is TRBV20-1; TRBD1 might be the D (6 bases). The closer fit of TRBJ2-7 to the DNA end suggests the J call may be wrong. The CDR3 here is CSAGVQERGYYEQYF. CDR3 coding DNA: TGCAGTGCTGGAGTTCAGGAGAGGGGGTACTACGAGCAGTACTTC.